One sample yielded the 27 T cell receptor beta chains listed below, sequenced in a study of cytomegalovirus exposure and HLA in healthy donors. PCR employed 60 Vbeta and 13 Jbeta primers. Profiling relied on immunoSEQ multiplex PCR, and the TCRdb table lists in-frame clones only, not all of them. The sample yields about 130,000 clones, 81% seen once. Source material: PBMCs. The receptors were gathered from a man between 18 and 35 years old in good health and CMV-seronegative.

This clone was detected a few times. V usage is TRBV30 and J usage is TRBJ1-1; possibly TRBD1 for D (6 bases). CDR1 is GTSNPN and CDR2 is SVGIG in the germline V gene (reference sequence). This CDR3 comprises 13 residues. Trimming stripped 4 bases from V and 6 bases from J, with 15 bases between. The CDR3 sequence is CAWNPGVGAEAFF. CDR3 sequence (DNA): TGTGCCTGGAATCCAGGGGTAGGGGCTGAAGCTTTCTTT. Combining the CDR3 with reference TRBV30 and TRBJ1-1 gives the whole variable domain SQTIHQWPATLVQPVGSPLSLECTVEGTSNPNLYWYRQAAGRGLQLLFYSVGIGQISSEVPQNLSASRPQDRQFILSSKKLLLSDSGFYLCAWNPGVGAEAFFGQGTRLTVV.

Details on this clone: The same CDR3 is also encoded by other DNA sequences in this sample. This chain connects TRBV7-8 to TRBJ1-5; TRBD1 aligns across 7 bases. The CDR3 is 16 residues long. Germline-derived CDR1 and CDR2 are SGHVS and FQNEAQ. Losses at the gene ends were 5 bases for V and 2 bases for J; bases not matched to a gene: 9. CDR3 nucleotide sequence: TGTGCCAGCAGCCTACGGAGACAGGGTGGCAATCAGCCCCAGCATTTT. Translated, it gives CASSLRRQGGNQPQHF. Complete variable domain (other parts from reference TRBV7-8 and TRBJ1-5): GAGVSQSPRYKVAKRGQDVALRCDPISGHVSLFWYQQALGQGPEFLTYFQNEAQLDKSGLPSDRFFAERPEGSVSTLKIQRTQQEDSAVYLCASSLRRQGGNQPQHFGDGTRLSIL.

The CDR3 region has the DNA TGTGCCAGCAGTTTAATTGGGACAGGGTCCGGGGAGCTGTTTTTT. The encoded protein is CASSLIGTGSGELFF. The V call is TRBV27, the J call TRBJ2-2; 9 nucleotides line up with TRBD1. Germline V gene sequence: CDR1 MNHEY, CDR2 SMNVEV (reference sequence). The CDR3 totals 15 residues. Trimming removed 2 bases from V and 6 bases from J; junction bases left unmatched: 4.

V and J are TRBV6-6 and TRBJ2-1, with D possibly being TRBD1 (5 bases). Trimming cost V 6 bases and J 3 bases, with 12 bases left between them. Germline loops: CDR1 MNHNY, CDR2 SVGAGI (reference sequence). This CDR3 has 14 amino acids. This CDR3 reads CASSPQGIYNEQFF. CDR3 nucleotide sequence: TGTGCCAGCAGCCCCCAGGGAATCTACAATGAGCAGTTCTTC.

The chain employs TRBV6-1 and TRBJ1-3; D remains unclear. From germline, CDR1 is MNHNS and CDR2 SASEGT. CDR3 length: 11 residues. The germline V and J ends were trimmed by 6 bases and 9 bases, with 9 bases remaining between them. The CDR3 loop is CASRAGGTIYF. For the CDR3, the DNA is TGTGCCAGCAGAGCGGGAGGCACCATATATTTT.

DNA for the CDR3: TGCAGCGGAGCGACCGGTTCCAATCAGCCCCAGCATTTT. It encodes CSGATGSNQPQHF. J is TRBJ1-5 and V is TRBV29-1, with D hard to call. Trimming removed 7 bases at V and 3 bases at J, with 13 bases between. The CDR3 is 13 residues long. Germline CDR1 SQVTM, CDR2 ANQGSEA. Filled out from reference TRBV29-1 and TRBJ1-5, the complete variable domain reads SAVISQKPSRDICQRGTSLTIQCQVDSQVTMMFWYRQQPGQSLTLIATANQGSEATYESGFVIDKFPISRPNLTFSTLTVSNMSPEDSSIYLCSGATGSNQPQHFGDGTRLSIL.

V usage is TRBV7-8 and J usage is TRBJ1-5; 8 bases align to TRBD1. V trimming: 1 base; J trimming: 3 bases; junction bases outside the gene matches: 8. In germline, CDR1 is SGHVS, CDR2 FQNEAQ. The length of the CDR3 is 17 residues. The CDR3 loop reads CASSLVGLDRVNQPQHF. The CDR3 DNA reads TGTGCCAGCAGCTTAGTGGGGTTGGACAGGGTCAATCAGCCCCAGCATTTT.

V is TRBV30 and J is TRBJ1-1; no firm D call. The length of the CDR3 is 15 residues. Germline lookup yields CDR1 GTSNPN and CDR2 SVGIG (reference sequence). V lost 6 bases and J lost 7, with 24 bases in between. In DNA, the CDR3 is TGTGCCTGTACGGTCAAAGCTTGGGAGGATGGTGAAGCTTTCTTT. Its translation: CACTVKAWEDGEAFF.

The V call is TRBV5-5, the J call TRBJ1-5, with a tentative D call TRBD1 (5 bases). The CDR3 contains 15 residues. Trimming removed 1 base at V and 0 bases at J, with 8 bases between. Germline V gene lookup returns CDR1 SGHKS and CDR2 YYEKEE (reference sequence). CDR3 region: CASSLQGYSNQPQHF. In DNA, the CDR3 is TGTGCCAGCAGCTTGCAGGGATATAGCAATCAGCCCCAGCATTTT.

The chain recombines TRBV14 with TRBJ2-7, with a tentative D call TRBD1 (6 bases). Trimming took 1 base from V and 8 from J, leaving 15 bases between them. The CDR3 spans 14 residues. The germline CDR1 and CDR2 sequences are SGHDN and FVKESK. The CDR3 spells CASSQVSIQGKQYF. Here the CDR3 DNA reads TGTGCCAGCAGCCAAGTCTCCATACAGGGAAAGCAGTACTTC.

This clone was seen a single time. The rearrangement links TRBV28 to TRBJ2-3, with D tentatively TRBD1 (6 bases). This CDR3 is 13 amino acids long. Germline V lookup: CDR1 MDHEN, CDR2 SYDVKM. V lost 7 bases and J 5 bases, leaving 13 bases between the germline ends. This CDR3 reads CASMLGTLDTQYF. The CDR3 coding sequence is TGTGCCAGCATGTTGGGGACATTAGATACGCAGTATTTT.

The chain links TRBV10-1 to TRBJ2-3, with a tentative D call TRBD2 (5 bases). Germline loops: CDR1 WNHNN, CDR2 SYGVQD (reference sequence). V lost 5 bases and J 8 bases, leaving 11 bases between the germline ends. The CDR3 contains 12 residues. This CDR3 is CASSSPEGTQYF. The CDR3 DNA sequence: TGCGCCAGCAGTTCTCCAGAGGGTACGCAGTATTTT.

The chain employs TRBV27 and TRBJ1-4; D possibly corresponds to TRBD1 (6 bases). CDR1 MNHEY and CDR2 SMNVEV come from the germline V gene (reference sequence). CDR3 length: 15 residues. V lost 6 bases and J 0 bases, leaving 11 bases between the germline ends. CDR3 in amino acids: CASSRQEATNEKLFF. In DNA form, the CDR3 reads TGTGCCAGCAGCCGACAGGAGGCAACTAATGAAAAACTGTTTTTT.

The chain combines TRBV7-2 with TRBJ2-1; the D gene is possibly TRBD2 (5 bases). CDR1 SGHTA and CDR2 FQGNSA come from the germline V gene. The CDR3 runs 13 residues. V was clipped by 6 bases and J by 6 bases, with 12 bases between them. The CDR3 DNA reads as TGTGCCAGCAGAACCTTAGGAGGCAATGAGCAGTTCTTC. It specifies CASRTLGGNEQFF. Based on the CDR3 plus reference TRBV7-2 and TRBJ2-1, the full variable domain is GAGVSQSPSNKVTEKGKDVELRCDPISGHTALYWYRQSLGQGLEFLIYFQGNSAPDKSGLPSDRFSAERTGGSVSTLTIQRTQQEDSAVYLCASRTLGGNEQFFGPGTRLTVL.

The rearrangement joins TRBV27 to TRBJ2-1; D is possibly TRBD2 (8 bases). V was pared by 3 bases and J by 14 bases, with 20 bases between. The CDR3 covers 14 residues. Germline loops: CDR1 MNHEY, CDR2 SMNVEV (reference sequence). The CDR3, as DNA: TGTGCCAGCAGTTTGCAGGGGGACTACGGGGGGGAGTTCTTC. Translating gives CASSLQGDYGGEFF.

The rearrangement uses TRBV5-6 and TRBJ2-5; TRBD1 agrees at 7 bases. The end of the DNA is better explained by TRBJ2-7, so the J call may be wrong. There are 15 residues in the CDR3. Looked up from germline, CDR1 is SGHDT and CDR2 is YYEEEE. The CDR3 is CASSSDRVGSYEQYF. The CDR3, as DNA: TGTGCCAGCAGTTCAGACAGGGTTGGGTCCTACGAGCAGTACTTC.

V is TRBV7-2 and J is TRBJ1-6; D perhaps matches TRBD1 (5 bases). This CDR3 region has 13 residues. From germline, CDR1 is SGHTA and CDR2 FQGNSA. The CDR3: CGGGSSYNSPLHF. In DNA form, the CDR3 reads TGTGGGGGGGGAAGCTCCTATAATTCACCCCTCCACTTT.

J is TRBJ2-1 and V is TRBV14, with a possible D match to TRBD1 (7 bases). The CDR3 is 15 residues long. V was trimmed by 4 bases and J by 2 bases, leaving 12 bases between them. CDR1 and CDR2 from the germline V gene are SGHDN and FVKESK. For the CDR3, the DNA is TGTGCCAGCAGCCCAGGGGGGACAGCCTACAATGAGCAGTTCTTC. Translated: CASSPGGTAYNEQFF.

The J gene is TRBJ1-5, the V gene TRBV5-1, with 7 bases fitting TRBD1. The V and J ends lost 0 bases and 9 bases, in that order; junction bases with no gene match: 6. Germline CDR1 SGHRS, CDR2 YFSETQ. This CDR3 has 14 amino acids. CDR3 amino acids: CASSLDTSGGPQHF. In DNA form, the CDR3 reads TGCGCCAGCAGCTTGGACACGTCAGGGGGGCCCCAGCATTTT.

This clone was recorded a few times. The rearrangement links TRBV29-1 to TRBJ1-2; 8 bases match TRBD1. Germline CDR1 reads SQVTM; CDR2 reads ANQGSEA. This CDR3 contains 17 residues. Losses at the gene ends were 0 bases for V and 3 bases for J; bases not matched to a gene: 12. The CDR3 spells CSVEDLRQGPKYYGYTF. CDR3 nucleotides: TGCAGCGTTGAAGATCTTCGACAGGGGCCAAAATACTATGGCTACACCTTC.

The rearrangement links TRBV6-5 to TRBJ1-1, with D perhaps matching TRBD1 (5 bases). The CDR3 is made up of 14 amino acids. CDR1 MNHEY and CDR2 SVGAGI come from the germline V gene. The germline V and J ends were trimmed by 7 bases and 4 bases, with 16 bases remaining between them. Written as DNA, the CDR3 is TGTGCCAGCACCAACGCCGGCAGGGTCACTGAAGCTTTCTTT. Its translation is CASTNAGRVTEAFF.

The genes are TRBV9 and TRBJ2-1; 8 nucleotides match TRBD2. This CDR3 contains 17 residues. The junction had 7 bases not matched to a gene; V was cut back by 2 bases and J by 0 bases. Germline V gene data show CDR1 as SGDLS and CDR2 as YYNGEE. The CDR3 DNA follows: TGTGCCAGCAGCGTGGTAGCGGGGCGTGTCTCCTACAATGAGCAGTTCTTC. Amino acid sequence: CASSVVAGRVSYNEQFF.

This chain uses TRBV25-1 with TRBJ1-2; tentative D call: TRBD1 (5 bases). This CDR3 spans 16 amino acids. Deletions cut 3 bases from V and 2 bases from J, with 16 bases between. CDR1 MGHDK and CDR2 SYGVNS come from the germline V gene. As DNA, the CDR3 is TGTGCCAGCAGTGAGGGTTTGGGAGGGGAGAACTATGGCTACACCTTC. This sequence encodes CASSEGLGGENYGYTF.

This chain connects TRBV14 to TRBJ2-7, with 7 bases identical to TRBD1. The germline gives CDR1 SGHDN, CDR2 FVKESK. V trimming: 0 bases; J trimming: 5 bases; junction bases outside the gene matches: 7. This CDR3 is 15 amino acids long. For the CDR3, the DNA is TGTGCCAGCAGCCAAGACCGGGGACAGCTCGACGAGCAGTACTTC. It encodes CASSQDRGQLDEQYF.

The genes are TRBV4-3 and TRBJ2-7; 8 nucleotides match TRBD2. The CDR3 is 15 residues long. The germline V gene has CDR1 LGHNA and CDR2 YSLEER. V shed 0 bases, J shed 1 base, and the junction held 2 bases outside the gene matches. The CDR3 sequence is CASSQDQRGSYEQYF. The CDR3 nucleotides read TGCGCCAGCAGCCAAGATCAGCGGGGGTCCTACGAGCAGTACTTC.

The genes are TRBV6-5 and TRBJ2-7; 7 bases fit TRBD1. The CDR3 has 12 amino acids. V trimming: 6 bases; J trimming: 6 bases; junction bases outside the gene matches: 5. In germline, CDR1 is MNHEY, CDR2 SVGAGI. The CDR3 loop is CASRSTGAEQYF. The CDR3 DNA is TGTGCCAGCAGATCTACAGGGGCCGAGCAGTACTTC.

This chain connects TRBV2 to TRBJ2-3; 7 bases fit TRBD2. CDR1 SNHLY and CDR2 FYNNEI come from the germline V gene. There are 16 residues in the CDR3. The J segment lost 3 bases and the V segment lost 5 bases, leaving 11 bases of the junction unmatched. Written as DNA, the CDR3 is TGTGCCAGCAGTAATCCGGCACTAGCGCATACAGATACGCAGTATTTT. Its translation: CASSNPALAHTDTQYF.